A single sample gave rise to the 21 T cell receptor beta chains below, sequenced in a study of cytomegalovirus exposure and HLA in healthy donors. 60 Vbeta and 13 Jbeta primers were used in PCR. Here immunoSEQ multiplex PCR was the method, and the copy in TCRdb shows in-frame clones only, minus some. The data contain roughly 110,000 clones, roughly 80% of them singletons. The sequencing input was PBMCs. These receptors all stem from a man in his forties or fifties in good health and CMV-seronegative.

The chain joins TRBV6-5 to TRBJ1-6; 8 bases match TRBD1. Germline CDR1 and CDR2: MNHEY and SVGAGI. The CDR3 is 15 amino acids. V shed 6 bases and J 7 bases; nucleotides not matched to a gene: 8. The CDR3 DNA follows: TGTGCCAGCAGCCGACCGGACAGGGCGAATTCACCCCTCCACTTT. Encoded protein: CASSRPDRANSPLHF.

The chain links TRBV2 to TRBJ1-4; D is possibly TRBD1 (5 bases). CDR1 and CDR2 (germline): SNHLY, FYNNEI. The CDR3 totals 12 residues. The ends were cut back, 7 bases at V and 7 bases at J, with 10 bases in the middle. The CDR3 DNA reads as TGTGCCAGCACAGGGATGGCTGAAAAACTGTTTTTT. Its translation: CASTGMAEKLFF.

A single count supports this clone. The V call is TRBV6-6, the J call TRBJ2-3; TRBD2 aligns across 9 bases. Germline CDR1 MNHNY, CDR2 SVGAGI (reference sequence). Germline trimming cut 10 bases from V and 1 base from J; bases unmatched to any gene: 9. The CDR3 contains 15 residues. DNA for the CDR3: TGTGCCACCAGCGGCCAGCGGGGGGGCACAGATACGCAGTATTTT. This sequence encodes CATSGQRGGTDTQYF.

The DNA for the CDR3 is TGTGCCAGCAGCCCCCCCTTAGCAGGGGGCGTAGGGGGCTACACCTTC. The encoded protein is CASSPPLAGGVGGYTF. This rearrangement joins TRBV4-2 to TRBJ1-2; 8 bases fit TRBD1. With 4 bases clipped from V and 8 bases from J, the junction kept 15 bases outside the gene matches. The germline CDR1 and CDR2 sequences are LGHNA and YNFKEQ. This CDR3 is built from 16 residues.

V and J are TRBV6-4 and TRBJ2-1; 9 nucleotides agree with TRBD2. The germline CDR1 and CDR2 sequences are MRHNA and SNTAGT. The CDR3 has 15 residues. Trimming took 6 bases from V and 4 from J; bases not matched to a gene: 7. The CDR3 DNA reads TGTGCCAGCAGCGTGGAACTAGCGGGTTACAATGAGCAGTTCTTC. It encodes CASSVELAGYNEQFF.

J is TRBJ2-3 and V is TRBV27, with 8 bases lining up with TRBD1. The length of the CDR3 is 14 residues. The ends lost 2 bases at V and 5 bases at J; junction bases unmatched: 3. CDR1 MNHEY and CDR2 SMNVEV come from the germline V gene (reference sequence). This chain's CDR3 is CASSLQGARDTQYF. The CDR3 DNA reads as TGTGCCAGCAGTTTACAGGGGGCAAGAGATACGCAGTATTTT.

The chain combines TRBV9 with TRBJ1-3; D gene uncertain. Trimming removed 0 bases at V and 4 bases at J, with 11 bases between. The germline CDR1 and CDR2 sequences are SGDLS and YYNGEE. The length of the CDR3 is 15 residues. CDR3 coding DNA: TGTGCCAGCAGCGTAGATGGGCAATACGGAAACACCATATATTTT. The encoded protein is CASSVDGQYGNTIYF.

This clone showed up just a few times. This rearrangement joins TRBV29-1 to TRBJ1-1, with a possible D match to TRBD1 (6 bases). Trimming took off 3 bases at V and 5 bases at J, with 10 bases between the two ends. Per the germline V gene, CDR1 is SQVTM and CDR2 is ANQGSEA. The CDR3 covers 12 residues. In nucleotides, the CDR3 is TGCAGCGTTGACACAGGGTCGACTGAAGCTTTCTTT. Protein: CSVDTGSTEAFF.

This chain joins TRBV29-1 and TRBJ1-1, with a tentative D call TRBD1 (5 bases). The germline CDR1 and CDR2 sequences are SQVTM and ANQGSEA. With 7 bases removed from V and 3 bases from J, the gap between germline ends came to 15 bases. The CDR3 contains 13 residues. CDR3 sequence reads: CSGRDQLDTEAFF. As DNA, the CDR3 is TGCAGCGGGCGGGACCAGTTGGACACTGAAGCTTTCTTT.

The chain carries TRBV9 and TRBJ2-3; TRBD2 agrees at 8 bases. This CDR3 spans 17 amino acids. V shed 2 bases and J 2 bases; nucleotides not matched to a gene: 10. Germline V gene data show CDR1 as SGDLS and CDR2 as YYNGEE. This CDR3 is CASSVYSGGAPTDTQYF. CDR3 DNA sequence: TGTGCCAGCAGCGTTTATTCCGGGGGGGCCCCCACAGATACGCAGTATTTT.

The V gene is TRBV5-1, the J gene TRBJ2-6; 9 bases align to TRBD1. Trimming removed 0 bases from V and 2 bases from J; junction bases left unmatched: 6. The CDR3 extends over 18 amino acids. Germline V gene lookup returns CDR1 SGHRS and CDR2 YFSETQ. The CDR3 DNA sequence: TGCGCCAGCAGCTTGGCCCCACAGGGGGCGGCTGGGGCCAACGTCCTGACTTTC. Protein sequence: CASSLAPQGAAGANVLTF.

This clone was seen just once. The chain recombines TRBV11-2 with TRBJ1-2; no definite D call. V was clipped by 3 bases and J by 0 bases, with 8 bases between them. This CDR3 is 14 amino acids long. The germline V gene encodes CDR1 SGHAT and CDR2 FQNNGV. The CDR3 region has the DNA TGTGCCAGCAGCTTGGCAGGCCCTAACTATGGCTACACCTTC. Residues: CASSLAGPNYGYTF.

The CDR3 bases are TGTGCCAGTAGTCCCAACAGGGGTGGGGACGAGCAGTACTTC. Translating it yields CASSPNRGGDEQYF. J is TRBJ2-7 and V is TRBV19, with 7 bases identical to TRBD1. CDR1 and CDR2 (germline): LNHDA, SQIVND (reference sequence). J lost 5 bases, V lost 5 bases, and 9 bases had no gene match. CDR3 length equals 14 residues.

This chain uses TRBV27 with TRBJ1-5; D not certain. Germline CDR1 reads MNHEY; CDR2 reads SMNVEV (reference sequence). Trimming removed 10 bases from V and 0 bases from J, with 25 bases in between. The CDR3 consists of 18 residues. This CDR3 reads CANPSGVRAGSSNQPQHF. In DNA form, the CDR3 reads TGTGCCAATCCGAGCGGGGTGCGGGCCGGTAGTAGCAATCAGCCCCAGCATTTT.

In this sample, this clone turned up once. The gene calls are TRBV7-6 and TRBJ1-4, with D possibly matching TRBD1 (5 bases). Trimming removed 1 base at V and 5 bases at J, with 17 bases between. The CDR3 runs 17 residues. Germline assignment: CDR1 SGHVS and CDR2 FNYEAQ. This CDR3 reads CASSLGGGARINEKLFF. The CDR3, as DNA: TGTGCCAGCAGCTTAGGTGGCGGGGCGAGGATAAATGAAAAACTGTTTTTT.

The chain joins TRBV7-8 to TRBJ2-3; D is perhaps TRBD2 (5 bases). V lost 5 bases and J lost 0, with 18 bases in between. Germline V lookup: CDR1 SGHVS, CDR2 FQNEAQ. The CDR3 length is 17 residues. CDR3 in DNA: TGTGCCAGCAGCCCACCCCTGCGGACTTCTAGCACAGATACGCAGTATTTT. This codes for CASSPPLRTSSTDTQYF.

This clone has a handful of counts. The chain has TRBV7-8 and TRBJ2-7, with D perhaps matching TRBD2 (5 bases). The V end was cut by 2 bases, the J end by 6 bases, with 14 bases between. Germline loops: CDR1 SGHVS, CDR2 FQNEAQ. The length of the CDR3 is 14 residues. The CDR3 spells CASSLRQRETEQYF. DNA for the CDR3: TGTGCCAGCAGCTTACGGCAGAGGGAAACCGAGCAGTACTTC.

This clone was counted between two and nine times. The chain employs TRBV6-1 and TRBJ2-7, with a tentative D call TRBD2 (6 bases). The CDR3 has 14 residues. Per the germline V gene, CDR1 is MNHNS and CDR2 is SASEGT. V lost 4 bases and J 3 bases, leaving 13 bases between the germline ends. CDR3 protein: CASSGIGGRYEQYF. The CDR3 nucleotides are TGTGCCAGCAGTGGAATCGGGGGACGCTACGAGCAGTACTTC.

V usage is TRBV6-6 and J usage is TRBJ1-1; D may be TRBD1 (5 bases). V was trimmed by 2 bases and J by 1 base, leaving 8 bases between them. The length of the CDR3 is 14 residues. CDR1 is MNHNY, CDR2 SVGAGI, per germline (reference sequence). Here the CDR3 DNA reads TGTGCCAGCAGTTACGCTGGACAGAACACTGAAGCTTTCTTT. Encoded protein: CASSYAGQNTEAFF.

The J gene is TRBJ1-2, the V gene TRBV7-8, with 7 nucleotides matching TRBD1. Trimming took 5 bases from V and 13 from J; bases not matched to a gene: 10. This CDR3 region has 12 residues. CDR1 SGHVS and CDR2 FQNEAQ come from the germline V gene. The CDR3 region has the DNA TGTGCCAGCAGCCGGGACAGTATATTCTCCACCTTC. This codes for CASSRDSIFSTF.

The chain couples TRBV15 to TRBJ1-6; maybe TRBD1 (5 bases). Germline V gene sequence: CDR1 LNHNV, CDR2 YYDKDF (reference sequence). Trimming stripped 0 bases from V and 11 bases from J, with 11 bases between. The CDR3 runs to 14 residues. Here the CDR3 reads CATSREAGGAPLHF. Written as DNA, the CDR3 is TGTGCCACCAGCAGAGAAGCGGGGGGGGCACCCCTCCACTTT.